This passage covers 8 T cell receptor beta chains from one sample sequenced in a study of cytotoxic CD8 clonotypes in ibrutinib-treated CLL. The protocol was immunoSEQ multiplex PCR, while the TCRdb copy is restricted to in-frame clones and leaves out a portion. The sample includes about 45,000 clones, around 70% seen only once; the top ten take roughly 13%. The sample in question was PBMCs, obtained after 12 months of ibrutinib treatment. Receptor source: a human donor with chronic lymphocytic leukemia.

By share, this clone counts as medium-sized. J is TRBJ2-5 and V is TRBV19; 8 bases fit TRBD1. The CDR3 has 12 residues. After removal of 9 bases from V and 5 bases from J, the junction contained 5 bases not matched to a gene. Looked up from germline, CDR1 is LNHDA and CDR2 is SQIVND (reference sequence). The CDR3: CASRTGRETQYF. The CDR3 DNA is TGTGCCAGCAGGACAGGGAGGGAGACCCAGTACTTC. Filled out from reference TRBV19 and TRBJ2-5, the complete variable domain reads DGGITQSPKYLFRKEGQNVTLSCEQNLNHDAMYWYRQDPGQGLRLIYYSQIVNDFQKGDIAEGYSVSREKKESFPLTVTSAQKNPTAFYLCASRTGRETQYFGPGTRLLVL.

CDR3 DNA sequence: TGCAGCGTTGGGGGGACAGGGGAAAACATTCAGTACTTC. This gives the protein CSVGGTGENIQYF. The chain carries TRBV29-1 and TRBJ2-4; 10 bases are shared with TRBD1. The trim removed 4 bases at V and 5 bases at J, leaving 2 bases unmatched. The CDR3 spans 13 residues. Germline CDR1 reads SQVTM; CDR2 reads ANQGSEA.

V gene TRBV6-5 combines with J gene TRBJ1-1, with TRBD1 as a possible D gene (6 bases). CDR3 size: 14 residues. V was cut by 8 bases and J by 3 bases, with 16 bases left in between. Germline assignment: CDR1 MNHEY and CDR2 SVGAGI. As DNA, the CDR3 is TGTGCCAGCGGACCGAGGGGGAGGTACACTGAAGCTTTCTTT. Translation: CASGPRGRYTEAFF.

This sequence joins TRBV19 and TRBJ1-5, with a possible D match to TRBD1 (6 bases). Trimming took 10 bases from V and 6 from J, leaving 22 bases between them. Germline CDR1 reads LNHDA; CDR2 reads SQIVND (reference sequence). The CDR3 totals 15 residues. The CDR3 loop reads CATKRGREGGQPQHF. CDR3 in DNA: TGTGCCACCAAAAGGGGGAGGGAGGGAGGTCAGCCCCAGCATTTT.

The gene calls are TRBV5-6 and TRBJ2-1, with TRBD2 matching 11 bases. J gave up 3 bases and V 6 bases, and 11 bases lay outside the gene matches. Germline V gene data show CDR1 as SGHDT and CDR2 as YYEEEE. This CDR3 has 17 amino acids. For the CDR3, the DNA is TGTGCCAGCAATCACCTAGCGACTAGCGGGGACTACAATGAGCAGTTCTTC. It specifies CASNHLATSGDYNEQFF.

The sample holds a few counts of this clone. The rearrangement links TRBV6-4 to TRBJ2-2; no firm D call. Germline CDR1 and CDR2: MRHNA and SNTAGT. V lost 7 bases, J lost 0 bases, and 9 bases lay in between. This CDR3 comprises 14 residues. The CDR3 DNA sequence: TGTGCCAGCACTTCTGGCCCGAACACCGGGGAGCTGTTTTTT. Its protein is CASTSGPNTGELFF.

This chain connects TRBV10-3 to TRBJ2-3; tentative D call: TRBD2 (6 bases). V was pared by 4 bases and J by 4 bases, with 12 bases between. The CDR3 totals 14 residues. Germline CDR1 reads ENHRY; CDR2 reads SYGVKD. CDR3 in amino acids: CAISVESGADTQYF. CDR3 DNA sequence: TGTGCCATCAGTGTTGAGTCGGGGGCAGATACGCAGTATTTT.

V is TRBV7-2 and J is TRBJ1-6; D is uncertain. Germline V gives CDR1 SGHTA, CDR2 FQGNSA. The ends were cut back, 10 bases at V and 5 bases at J, with 9 bases in the middle. This CDR3 is 12 amino acids long. CDR3 in amino acids: CATSLNNSPLHF. Here the CDR3 DNA reads TGTGCCACCAGTTTGAATAATTCACCCCTCCACTTT.